This is a list of T cell receptor beta chains from one sample in a study of early T cells in non-severe SARS-CoV-2 infection. Via MiXCR, TCRdb re-called the 5' RACE reads, giving one row per CDR3 protein. The sample lists fewer than 95,000 distinct CDR3 sequences; 16% were seen once. This sample comprised whole blood, obtained at baseline. All receptors derive from an adult who was a healthcare worker with PCR-confirmed SARS-CoV-2 infection or an uninfected control (not recorded which). CDR3s include the opening cysteine and the closing phenylalanine or tryptophan. The order of the fields is CDR3 length, clone size, D gene, V gene, J gene, CDR3 protein, CDR3 DNA. A D gene is named only where the DNA matches it firmly. Rows may omit the clone size; those that give it use once, few, many or a size class.

14,NA,NA,TRBV20-1,TRBJ1-2,CSASNGAPNYGYTF,TGCAGTGCTAGTAACGGGGCACCTAACTATGGCTACACCTTC
16,few,NA,TRBV10-3,TRBJ2-7,CAISGKTEQVATKQYF,TGTGCCATCAGCGGCAAAACCGAACAGGTAGCTACGAAGCAGTACTTC
12,NA,NA,TRBV20-1,TRBJ1-5,CSASSSNQPQHF,TGCAGTGCTAGTAGTAGCAATCAGCCCCAGCATTTT
12,NA,NA,TRBV29-1,TRBJ1-3,CSVRGSGNTIYF,TGCAGCGTTCGAGGGTCTGGAAACACCATATATTTT
10,few,NA,TRBV6-1,TRBJ1-3,CASSENTIYF,TGTGCCAGCAGTGAAAACACCATATATTTT
12,many,NA,TRBV4-1,TRBJ1-2,CASSQGGDGYTF,TGCGCCAGCAGCCAAGGCGGAGATGGCTACACCTTC
16,few,TRBD2,TRBV12-3/TRBV12-4,TRBJ2-3,CASSQTSGRTIDTQYF,TGTGCCAGCAGTCAGACTAGCGGGAGAACCATAGATACGCAGTATTTT
12,NA,NA,TRBV20-1,TRBJ2-5,CSATTIGGTQYF,TGCAGTGCTACGACTATAGGCGGGACCCAGTACTTC
12,many,NA,TRBV10-3,TRBJ1-1,CAISWEGTEAFF,TGTGCCATCAGTTGGGAGGGCACTGAAGCTTTCTTT
14,NA,TRBD1,TRBV6-1,TRBJ2-7,CASSDRTGSYEQYF,TGTGCCAGCAGTGACAGGACAGGGAGCTACGAGCAGTACTTC
15,NA,NA,TRBV7-9,TRBJ1-1,CASSLWIVTNTEAFF,TGTGCCAGCAGCTTGTGGATCGTAACGAACACTGAAGCTTTCTTT
12,NA,NA,TRBV12-3/TRBV12-4,TRBJ2-1,CASSITGPEQFF,TGTGCCAGCAGTATCACGGGCCCGGAGCAGTTCTTC
13,few,NA,TRBV7-3,TRBJ2-4,CASSLEAWGIQYF,TGTGCCAGCAGCTTAGAGGCATGGGGCATTCAGTACTTC
17,many,TRBD2,TRBV7-9,TRBJ2-2,CASSLRTSGRNTGELFF,TGTGCCAGCAGCTTACGGACTAGCGGGAGGAACACCGGGGAGCTGTTTTTT
13,NA,NA,TRBV29-1,TRBJ2-5,CSVGEIRQETQYF,TGCAGCGTCGGTGAGATTCGACAAGAGACCCAGTACTTC
18,NA,TRBD2,TRBV6-5,TRBJ2-1,CASSSQLAGVTHRNEQFF,TGTGCCAGCAGTTCGCAACTAGCGGGAGTTACCCATCGCAATGAGCAGTTCTTC
13,NA,TRBD1,TRBV6-5,TRBJ2-5,CASSYRGQGTQYF,TGTGCCAGCAGTTACAGGGGACAGGGGACCCAGTACTTC
11,NA,TRBD1,TRBV9,TRBJ2-7,CASGQGYEQYF,TGTGCCAGCGGACAGGGCTACGAGCAGTACTTC
11,few,NA,TRBV20-1,TRBJ1-1,CSASMQGEAFF,TGCAGTGCTAGTATGCAGGGAGAAGCTTTCTTT
14,NA,NA,TRBV6-6,TRBJ2-5,CASSYSGTQETQYF,TGTGCCAGCAGTTACTCGGGAACCCAGGAGACCCAGTACTTC
16,NA,TRBD1,TRBV18,TRBJ2-7,CASSRGGQGLTYEQYF,TGTGCCAGCTCCCGAGGGGGACAGGGGCTTACCTACGAGCAGTACTTC
14,few,TRBD2,TRBV6-4,TRBJ2-2,CATSAGGGTGELFF,TGTGCCACCTCAGCGGGAGGGGGCACCGGGGAGCTGTTTTTT
11,few,NA,TRBV29-1,TRBJ1-1,CSVRDGGVAFF,TGCAGCGTACGGGACGGCGGCGTGGCTTTCTTT
15,NA,NA,TRBV19,TRBJ1-6,CASSITRPSNSPQHF,TGTGCCAGTAGTATCACCAGACCCTCGAATTCACCCCAGCACTTT
14,NA,NA,TRBV9,TRBJ2-7,CASSADIFSYEQYF,TGTGCCAGCAGTGCGGACATTTTTTCCTACGAGCAGTACTTC
16,once,NA,TRBV9,TRBJ2-1,CASSVEASATYNEQFF,TGTGCCAGCAGCGTAGAAGCTAGCGCAACCTACAATGAGCAGTTCTTC
14,few,NA,TRBV2,TRBJ2-3,CASSRGQATDTQYF,TGTGCCAGCAGTAGAGGGCAGGCCACAGATACGCAGTATTTT
16,many,NA,TRBV7-8,TRBJ1-1,CASTSTSDRPSGEAFF,TGTGCCAGCACCTCAACCTCCGACAGGCCGTCTGGTGAAGCTTTCTTT
12,NA,NA,TRBV25-1,TRBJ1-1,CASSDLNTEAFF,TGTGCCAGCAGTGACCTGAACACTGAAGCTTTCTTT
11,many,NA,TRBV20-1,TRBJ2-1,CSARAYNEQFF,TGCAGTGCTAGGGCGTACAATGAGCAGTTCTTC
17,NA,TRBD2,TRBV7-6,TRBJ2-2,CASSLRSGGSLAGELFF,TGTGCCAGCAGCTTAAGGTCCGGCGGGAGTTTAGCCGGGGAGCTGTTTTTT
15,few,TRBD2,TRBV20-1,TRBJ2-7,CSARTLAGSSYEQYF,TGCAGTGCCCGTACACTAGCGGGCAGCTCCTACGAGCAGTACTTC
15,few,TRBD1,TRBV2,TRBJ2-3,CASSEGGQGTDTQYF,TGTGCCAGCAGCGAAGGGGGACAGGGCACAGATACGCAGTATTTT
16,many,NA,TRBV6-6,TRBJ1-6,CASSSQLRHSDSPLHF,TGTGCCAGCAGTTCCCAACTCCGACATAGCGATTCACCCCTCCATTTT
15,NA,TRBD1,TRBV30,TRBJ2-3,CAWSVGQGRTDTQYF,TGTGCCTGGAGTGTAGGACAGGGAAGGACAGATACGCAGTATTTT
15,few,NA,TRBV2,TRBJ2-5,CASSVRGAAKETQYF,TGTGCCAGCAGTGTTCGTGGGGCGGCTAAAGAGACCCAGTACTTC
14,NA,NA,TRBV7-3,TRBJ2-3,CASCLGEGTDTQYF,TGTGCCAGTTGCCTTGGGGAGGGCACAGATACGCAGTATTTT
11,many,NA,TRBV20-1,TRBJ2-7,CSARGGKEQYF,TGCAGTGCCCGAGGAGGTAAAGAGCAGTACTTC
20,NA,NA,TRBV9,TRBJ2-1,CASSNSPGLTQTSSYNEQFF,TGTGCCAGCAGCAATTCCCCGGGACTCACACAAACGAGCTCCTACAATGAGCAGTTCTTC
13,few,NA,TRBV20-1,TRBJ1-2,CSAMGQGGYGYTF,TGCAGTGCTATGGGCCAGGGCGGCTATGGCTACACCTTC
14,few,NA,TRBV25-1,TRBJ2-2,CASSEFNGIGELFF,TGTGCCAGCAGTGAATTCAACGGGATCGGGGAGCTGTTTTTT
16,NA,TRBD2,TRBV7-6,TRBJ2-1,CASSFLTSGSGNEQFF,TGTGCCAGCAGCTTCTTGACTAGCGGGAGTGGGAATGAGCAGTTCTTC
12,NA,NA,TRBV7-9,TRBJ1-4,CASSYEKEKLFF,TGTGCCAGCAGTTACGAGAAGGAGAAACTGTTTTTT
17,many,TRBD2,TRBV11-2,TRBJ2-1,CASSLVRASGRTNEQFF,TGTGCCAGCAGCTTAGTTCGTGCTAGCGGGAGGACCAATGAGCAGTTCTTC
12,NA,NA,TRBV6-2/TRBV6-3,TRBJ2-3,CASSYSPDTQYF,TGTGCCAGCAGTTACAGCCCAGATACGCAGTATTTT
13,NA,NA,TRBV20-1,TRBJ2-7,CSATPRREDEQYF,TGCAGTGCCACGCCCCGGAGGGAGGACGAGCAGTACTTC
13,many,TRBD1,TRBV2,TRBJ1-3,CASKGTGGNTIYF,TGTGCCAGCAAGGGGACAGGGGGAAACACCATATATTTT
14,few,NA,TRBV18,TRBJ1-2,CASSPGEQDYGYTF,TGTGCCAGCTCACCGGGGGAGCAGGACTATGGCTACACCTTC
20,NA,TRBD1,TRBV28,TRBJ1-3,CASSFVQRGSGGRSGNTIYF,TGTGCCAGCAGTTTTGTGCAGAGGGGGTCAGGGGGACGGTCTGGAAACACCATATATTTT
14,NA,NA,TRBV5-5,TRBJ1-1,CASSFTAAPTEAFF,TGTGCCAGCAGCTTCACGGCAGCACCTACTGAAGCTTTCTTT
15,few,TRBD2,TRBV12-3/TRBV12-4,TRBJ2-7,CASSLVAGPSYEQYF,TGTGCCAGCAGTTTGGTAGCGGGACCTTCCTACGAGCAGTACTTC
12,few,TRBD2,TRBV20-1,TRBJ2-1,CSATSGYNEQFF,TGCAGTGCCACTAGCGGCTACAATGAGCAGTTCTTC
16,NA,TRBD1,TRBV24-1,TRBJ2-2,CATPDRGLVTDGELFF,TGTGCCACCCCAGACAGGGGGCTAGTTACGGACGGGGAGCTGTTTTTT
14,many,TRBD2,TRBV2,TRBJ2-7,CASRGTSGSYEQYF,TGTGCCAGCAGGGGGACTAGCGGATCCTACGAGCAGTACTTC
13,NA,NA,TRBV20-1,TRBJ2-5,CSASSGVEETQYF,TGCAGTGCTAGTAGTGGCGTTGAAGAGACCCAGTACTTC
15,NA,TRBD1,TRBV9,TRBJ1-2,CASSSRDRHNYGYTF,TGTGCCAGCAGCTCCCGGGACAGACATAACTATGGCTACACCTTC
12,few,NA,TRBV4-2,TRBJ2-2,CASSQYDGELFF,TGTGCCAGCAGCCAGTACGACGGGGAGCTGTTTTTT
13,NA,NA,TRBV13,TRBJ2-5,CASSLNGVETQYF,TGTGCCAGCAGCTTAAACGGAGTCGAGACCCAGTACTTC
14,NA,NA,TRBV28,TRBJ2-7,CASSSPGLIGEQYF,TGTGCCAGCAGCTCCCCGGGACTCATTGGAGAGCAGTACTTC